This TCR beta chain was retrieved from a study of T cells in Graves' hyperthyroidism and ophthalmopathy. Study observations and caveats: For ophthalmopathy, model prediction preceded onset by a median roughly 5.9 months.

Per germline, CDR1 SNHLY and CDR2 FYNNEI. The CDR3 is made up of 14 amino acids. V gave up 7 bases and J gave up 7 bases, with 16 bases separating them. Each 10 ml fresh peripheral blood draw supplied the PBMCs. Template material for amplifying TCR beta CDR3 regions consisted of RNA transcripts. Carried out on the TCR CDR3, a first-round RT-PCR used the HTBI primer set. MiXCR, run by TCRdb on the multiplex PCR reads, gives a single entry per CDR3 protein. Altogether 600,000 to 700,000 distinct CDR3 sequences are present, about 15% being singletons, with the ten largest covering 3.5% to 4.5%. Ten or more counts support this clonotype. Its specificity is unknown.

The sequencing sample was made of blood. The TCR was taken from a woman between 40 and 55 years old with Graves' ophthalmopathy. The chain carries TRBV2 and TRBJ2-2; D may be TRBD1 or TRBD2 (5 bases each). CDR3 region: CASKGDGDGGELFF. CDR3 bases: TGTGCCAGCAAAGGTGACGGGGACGGCGGGGAGCTGTTTTTT.